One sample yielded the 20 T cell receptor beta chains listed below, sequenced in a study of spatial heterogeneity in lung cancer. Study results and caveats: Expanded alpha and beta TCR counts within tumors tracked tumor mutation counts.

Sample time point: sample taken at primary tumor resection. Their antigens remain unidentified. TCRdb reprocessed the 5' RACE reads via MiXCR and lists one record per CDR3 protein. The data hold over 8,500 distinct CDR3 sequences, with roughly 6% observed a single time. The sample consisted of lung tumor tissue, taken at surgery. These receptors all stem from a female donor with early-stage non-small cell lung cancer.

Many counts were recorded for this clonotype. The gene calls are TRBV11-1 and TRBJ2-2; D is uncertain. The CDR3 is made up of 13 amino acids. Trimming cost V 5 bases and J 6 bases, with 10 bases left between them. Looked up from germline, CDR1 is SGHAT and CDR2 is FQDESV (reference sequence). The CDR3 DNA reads TGTGCCAGCAGCGAGTTCAATCCCGGGGAGCTGTTTTTT. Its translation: CASSEFNPGELFF.

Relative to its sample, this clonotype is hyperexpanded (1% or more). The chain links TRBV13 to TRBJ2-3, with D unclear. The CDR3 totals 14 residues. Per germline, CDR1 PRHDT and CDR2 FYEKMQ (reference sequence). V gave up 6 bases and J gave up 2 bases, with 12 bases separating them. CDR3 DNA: TGTGCCAGCAGTCCATCATTATCCACAGATACGCAGTATTTT. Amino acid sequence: CASSPSLSTDTQYF.

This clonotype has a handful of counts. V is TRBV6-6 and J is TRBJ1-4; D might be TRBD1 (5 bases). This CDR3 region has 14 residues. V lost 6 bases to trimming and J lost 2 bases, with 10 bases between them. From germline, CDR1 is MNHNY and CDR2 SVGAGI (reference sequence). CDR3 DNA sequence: TGTGCCAGCAGGAAAGGGGTTACTAATGAAAAACTGTTTTTT. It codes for CASRKGVTNEKLFF.

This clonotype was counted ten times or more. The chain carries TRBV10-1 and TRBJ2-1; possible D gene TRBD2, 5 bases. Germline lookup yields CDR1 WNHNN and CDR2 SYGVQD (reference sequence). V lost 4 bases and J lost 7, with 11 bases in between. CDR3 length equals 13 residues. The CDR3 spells CASSAYLANEQFF. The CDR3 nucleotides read TGCGCCAGCAGTGCCTACCTAGCTAATGAGCAGTTCTTC.

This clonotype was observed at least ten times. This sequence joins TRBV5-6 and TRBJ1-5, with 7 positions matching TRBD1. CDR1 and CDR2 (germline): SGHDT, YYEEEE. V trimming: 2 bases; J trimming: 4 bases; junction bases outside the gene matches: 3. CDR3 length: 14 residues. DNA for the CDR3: TGTGCCAGCAGCTTTACAGGGGTGAATCAGCCCCAGCATTTT. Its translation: CASSFTGVNQPQHF.

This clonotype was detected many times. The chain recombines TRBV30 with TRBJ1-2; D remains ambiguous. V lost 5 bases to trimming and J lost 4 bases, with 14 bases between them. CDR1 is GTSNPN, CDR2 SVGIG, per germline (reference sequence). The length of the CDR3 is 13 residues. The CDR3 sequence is CAWATASLYGYTF. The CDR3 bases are TGTGCCTGGGCTACGGCTTCCCTCTATGGCTACACCTTC.

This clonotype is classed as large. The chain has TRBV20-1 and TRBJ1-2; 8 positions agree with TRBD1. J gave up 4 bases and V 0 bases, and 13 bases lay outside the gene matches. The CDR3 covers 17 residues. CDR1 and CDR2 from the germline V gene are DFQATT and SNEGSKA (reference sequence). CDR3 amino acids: CSARDRGQGIWAYGYTF. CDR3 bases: TGCAGTGCTAGAGATAGAGGACAGGGAATTTGGGCCTATGGCTACACCTTC.

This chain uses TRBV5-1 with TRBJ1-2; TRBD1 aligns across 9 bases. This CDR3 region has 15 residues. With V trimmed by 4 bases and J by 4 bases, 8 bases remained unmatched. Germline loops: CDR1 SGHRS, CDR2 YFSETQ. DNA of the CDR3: TGCGCCAGCAGCCCCGGACAGGGGTCGATCTATGGCTACACCTTC. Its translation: CASSPGQGSIYGYTF.

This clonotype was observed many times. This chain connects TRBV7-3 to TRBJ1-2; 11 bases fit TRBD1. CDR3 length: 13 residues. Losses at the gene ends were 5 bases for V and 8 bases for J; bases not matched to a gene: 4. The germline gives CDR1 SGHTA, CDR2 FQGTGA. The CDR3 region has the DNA TGTGCCAGCAGCCCCCGGACAGGGGGCGGCTACACCTTC. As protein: CASSPRTGGGYTF.

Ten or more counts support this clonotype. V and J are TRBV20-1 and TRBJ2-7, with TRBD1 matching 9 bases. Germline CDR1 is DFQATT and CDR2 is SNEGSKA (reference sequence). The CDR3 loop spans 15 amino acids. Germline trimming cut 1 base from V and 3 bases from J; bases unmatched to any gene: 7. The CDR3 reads CSARGPGTGIYEQYF. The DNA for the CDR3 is TGCAGTGCTAGAGGCCCCGGGACAGGGATCTACGAGCAGTACTTC.

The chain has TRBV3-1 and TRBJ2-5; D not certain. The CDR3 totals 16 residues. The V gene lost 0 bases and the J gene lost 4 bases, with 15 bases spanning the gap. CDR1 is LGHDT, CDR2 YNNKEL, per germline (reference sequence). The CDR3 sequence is CASSQELTTTGETQYF. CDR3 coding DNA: TGTGCCAGCAGCCAAGAGCTCACTACAACGGGAGAGACCCAGTACTTC.

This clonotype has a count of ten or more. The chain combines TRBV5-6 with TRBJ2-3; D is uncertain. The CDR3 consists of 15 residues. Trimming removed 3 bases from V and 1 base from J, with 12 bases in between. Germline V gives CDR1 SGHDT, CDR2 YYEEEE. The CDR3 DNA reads TGTGCCAGCAGCTCGTATTGGGGTGGCACAGATACGCAGTATTTT. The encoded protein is CASSSYWGGTDTQYF. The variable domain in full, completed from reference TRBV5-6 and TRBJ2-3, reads DAGVTQSPTHLIKTRGQQVTLRCSPKSGHDTVSWYQQALGQGPQFIFQYYEEEERQRGNFPDRFSGHQFPNYSSELNVNALLLGDSALYLCASSSYWGGTDTQYFGPGTRLTVL.

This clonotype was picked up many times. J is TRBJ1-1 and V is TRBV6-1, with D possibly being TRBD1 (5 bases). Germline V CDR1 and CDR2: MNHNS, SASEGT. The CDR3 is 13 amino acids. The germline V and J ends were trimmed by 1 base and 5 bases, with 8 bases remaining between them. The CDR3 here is CASSEGGVTEAFF. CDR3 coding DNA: TGTGCCAGCAGTGAAGGGGGGGTTACTGAAGCTTTCTTT.

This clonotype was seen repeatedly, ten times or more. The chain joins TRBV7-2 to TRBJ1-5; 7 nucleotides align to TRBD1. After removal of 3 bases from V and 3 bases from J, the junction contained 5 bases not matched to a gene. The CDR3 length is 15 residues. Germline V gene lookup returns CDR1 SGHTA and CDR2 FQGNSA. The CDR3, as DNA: TGTGCCAGCAGCTTCGGACAGGAGATCAATCAGCCCCAGCATTTT. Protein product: CASSFGQEINQPQHF.

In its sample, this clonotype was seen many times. The CDR3 sequence is CASSQQLAEQYF. DNA for the CDR3: TGTGCCAGCAGCCAACAACTGGCCGAGCAGTACTTC. The chain combines TRBV3-1 with TRBJ2-7; D remains unclear. Trimming took off 2 bases at V and 6 bases at J, with 8 bases between the two ends. The CDR3 length is 12 residues. Germline CDR1 is LGHDT and CDR2 is YNNKEL (reference sequence).

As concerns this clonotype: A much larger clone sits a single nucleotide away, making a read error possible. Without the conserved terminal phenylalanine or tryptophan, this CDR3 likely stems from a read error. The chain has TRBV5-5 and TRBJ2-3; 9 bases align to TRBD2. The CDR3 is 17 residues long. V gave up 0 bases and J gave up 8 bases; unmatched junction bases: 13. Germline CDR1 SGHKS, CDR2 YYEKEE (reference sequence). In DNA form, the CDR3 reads TGTGCCAGCAGCTTGGATTGGTTAGCGGGAGCTGCCGGTACGCAGTATTCT. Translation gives CASSLDWLAGAAGTQYS.

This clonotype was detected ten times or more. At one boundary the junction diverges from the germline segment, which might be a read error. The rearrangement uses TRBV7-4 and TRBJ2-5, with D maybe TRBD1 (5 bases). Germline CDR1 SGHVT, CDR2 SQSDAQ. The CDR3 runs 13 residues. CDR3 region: CASSPNRLETQYF. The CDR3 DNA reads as TGTGCCAGCAGCCCCAACAGGCTGGAGACCCAATACTTC.

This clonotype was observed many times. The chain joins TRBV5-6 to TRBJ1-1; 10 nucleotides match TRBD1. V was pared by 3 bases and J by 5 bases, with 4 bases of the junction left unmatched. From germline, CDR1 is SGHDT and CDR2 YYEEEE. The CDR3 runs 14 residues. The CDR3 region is CASSSLDRGTEAFF. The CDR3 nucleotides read TGTGCCAGCAGCTCCCTGGACAGGGGGACTGAAGCTTTCTTT.

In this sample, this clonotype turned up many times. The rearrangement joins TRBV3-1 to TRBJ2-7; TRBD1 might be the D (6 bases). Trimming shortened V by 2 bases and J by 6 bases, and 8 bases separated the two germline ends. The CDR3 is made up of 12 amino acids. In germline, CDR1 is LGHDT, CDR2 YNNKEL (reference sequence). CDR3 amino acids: CASSQRGFEQYF. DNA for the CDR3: TGTGCCAGCAGCCAAAGGGGGTTCGAGCAGTACTTC.

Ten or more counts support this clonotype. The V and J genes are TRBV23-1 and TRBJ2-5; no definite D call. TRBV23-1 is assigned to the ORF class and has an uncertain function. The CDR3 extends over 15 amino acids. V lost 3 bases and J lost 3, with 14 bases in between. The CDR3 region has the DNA TGCGCCAGCAGTCATAAGGGTCCCTTCGAAGAGACCCAGTACTTC. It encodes CASSHKGPFEETQYF.